These 24 T cell receptor beta chains were sequenced from one sample in a study of Ad26.COV2.S vaccination and SARS-CoV-2 variants. Here immunoSEQ multiplex PCR was the method, and the copy in TCRdb shows in-frame clones only, minus some. The sample records around 320,000 clones, just over 85% being singletons. Treatment of the sample: 15 to 20 received Ad26.COV2.S at low or high dose, single or two shots; 5 received placebo; per-sample allocation not given. The samples were gathered on day 63 after the first injection of vaccine or placebo. Sequenced material: peripheral blood, taken in a trial of Ad26.COV2.S vaccine versus placebo. The receptors were gathered from a person aged 18-60 years who received the Ad26.COV2.S COVID-19 vaccine or a placebo.

The chain carries TRBV18 and TRBJ2-7, with 7 bases lining up with TRBD1. In germline, CDR1 is KGHSH, CDR2 LQKENI. The CDR3 contains 16 residues. With 4 bases clipped from V and 0 bases from J, the junction kept 9 bases outside the gene matches. Written as DNA, the CDR3 is TGTGCCAGCTCACTAGGACAGGACCGCTACTCCTACGAGCAGTACTTC. This codes for CASSLGQDRYSYEQYF.

This chain connects TRBV6-5 to TRBJ2-7; maybe TRBD1 (5 bases). V was cut by 6 bases and J by 7 bases, with 16 bases left in between. CDR1 is MNHEY, CDR2 SVGAGI, per germline. There are 13 residues in the CDR3. The CDR3 spells CASRPEWQGEQYF. As DNA, the CDR3 is TGTGCCAGCAGGCCAGAGTGGCAGGGAGAGCAGTACTTC.

The chain couples TRBV19 to TRBJ1-5; D perhaps matches TRBD1 (5 bases). CDR3 length: 15 amino acids. V dropped 2 bases and J dropped 6 bases, with 14 bases sitting between them. CDR1 is LNHDA, CDR2 SQIVND, per germline (reference sequence). The CDR3 reads CASSITSDILQPQHF. CDR3 sequence (DNA): TGTGCCAGTAGTATAACTTCGGACATTCTTCAGCCCCAGCATTTT.

The chain has TRBV29-1 and TRBJ1-2, with D maybe TRBD1 (6 bases). This CDR3 region has 12 residues. Germline assignment: CDR1 SQVTM and CDR2 ANQGSEA. The germline V and J ends were trimmed by 7 bases and 7 bases, with 16 bases remaining between them. The CDR3 DNA is TGCAGCGCCTCCGGGACACCCTCTGGCTACACCTTC. This codes for CSASGTPSGYTF.

V usage is TRBV12-3 or TRBV12-4 and J usage is TRBJ2-1, with D unclear. V gave up 6 bases and J gave up 5 bases, with 11 bases separating them. This CDR3 has 13 amino acids. The CDR3 protein is CASSPTLDNEQFF. In DNA, the CDR3 is TGTGCCAGCAGCCCTACATTAGACAATGAGCAGTTCTTC.

The chain has TRBV5-1 and TRBJ2-3; D perhaps matches TRBD2 (6 bases). This CDR3 contains 16 residues. Trimming took off 4 bases at V and 0 bases at J, with 15 bases between the two ends. The germline CDR1 and CDR2 sequences are SGHRS and YFSETQ. In DNA, the CDR3 is TGCGCCAGCAGCCCACCACTAGCCCAGAGCACAGATACGCAGTATTTT. It yields the protein CASSPPLAQSTDTQYF.

This chain links TRBV4-1 with TRBJ2-5, with unresolved D. In germline, CDR1 is MGHRA, CDR2 YSYEKL. CDR3 length: 13 residues. Trimming shortened V by 3 bases and J by 2 bases, and 7 bases separated the two germline ends. The CDR3 region is CASSHWAQETQYF. CDR3 DNA sequence: TGCGCCAGCAGCCACTGGGCACAAGAGACCCAGTACTTC.

Points on this clone: One end of the junction fails to match germline, which may point to a read error. V is TRBV30 and J is TRBJ1-1; D call uncertain. This CDR3 has 8 residues. Germline V gene lookup returns CDR1 GTSNPN and CDR2 SVGIG (reference sequence). CDR3 sequence: CAGEGLIF. The CDR3 DNA reads as TGTGCCGGGGAAGGGCTGATCTTT.

V and J are TRBV9 and TRBJ1-2; D is undetermined. The CDR3 runs 15 residues. The germline V and J ends were trimmed by 0 bases and 1 base, with 10 bases remaining between them. Germline V CDR1 and CDR2: SGDLS, YYNGEE. The CDR3 here is CASSVGGGNNYGYTF. Written as DNA, the CDR3 is TGTGCCAGCAGCGTAGGGGGTGGGAATAACTATGGCTACACCTTC.

This sequence joins TRBV29-1 and TRBJ1-2; D is uncertain. The CDR3 extends over 13 amino acids. V lost 5 bases, J lost 3 bases, and 13 bases lay in between. CDR1 is SQVTM and CDR2 is ANQGSEA in the germline V gene. The CDR3 is CSVSHFYDYGYTF. As DNA, the CDR3 is TGCAGCGTTAGTCATTTTTATGACTATGGCTACACCTTC.

The gene calls are TRBV6-5 and TRBJ1-6; 8 nucleotides match TRBD1. Germline V lookup: CDR1 MNHEY, CDR2 SVGAGI. The CDR3 length is 15 residues. V shed 0 bases, J shed 7 bases, and the junction held 2 bases outside the gene matches. CDR3 sequence: CASSYSRDRNSPLHF. The CDR3 coding sequence is TGTGCCAGCAGTTACTCGCGGGACAGGAATTCACCCCTCCACTTT.

The sample holds one count of this clone. The rearrangement uses TRBV7-9 and TRBJ1-4; D is uncertain. Germline lookup yields CDR1 SEHNR and CDR2 FQNEAQ (reference sequence). CDR3 length equals 16 residues. Trimming took off 5 bases at V and 5 bases at J, with 18 bases between the two ends. CDR3 DNA: TGTGCCAGCAGCCCCACCGGGAGGACGGAGAATGAAAAACTGTTTTTT. Translation: CASSPTGRTENEKLFF.

J is TRBJ1-4 and V is TRBV21-1. TRBV21-1 is designated a pseudogene. The CDR3 covers 16 residues. DNA for the CDR3: TGTGCCAGCAGCAAAGCGCTTTCGAGGGAATGGGAAAAACTGTTTTTT. It encodes CASSKALSREWEKLFF.

This chain uses TRBV4-2 with TRBJ1-2; 9 bases map to TRBD1. The CDR3 contains 15 residues. CDR1 and CDR2 (germline): LGHNA, YNFKEQ. The J segment lost 3 bases and the V segment lost 2 bases, leaving 4 bases of the junction unmatched. The CDR3 DNA reads TGTGCCAGCAGCCAACGGAGGACAGGGGACTATGGCTACACCTTC. This encodes CASSQRRTGDYGYTF.

The V call is TRBV19, the J call TRBJ1-6, with D uncertain. The CDR3 runs 14 residues. V shed 5 bases and J shed 4 bases, with 9 bases lying between them. In germline, CDR1 is LNHDA, CDR2 SQIVND (reference sequence). DNA of the CDR3: TGTGCCAGTAGTCCGGGGAGTTATAATTCACCCCTCCACTTT. The encoded protein is CASSPGSYNSPLHF.

The rearrangement joins TRBV18 to TRBJ1-2; 8 bases fit TRBD1. Germline V gene lookup returns CDR1 KGHSH and CDR2 LQKENI. The CDR3 consists of 14 residues. V shed 4 bases, J shed 4 bases, and the junction held 5 bases outside the gene matches. The DNA of the CDR3 is TGTGCCAGCTCACAACGGGACAGGCCCTATGGCTACACCTTC. It yields the protein CASSQRDRPYGYTF.

This sequence joins TRBV2 and TRBJ1-5; D not resolved. The V gene's germline CDR1 is SNHLY and CDR2 FYNNEI. The CDR3 is 15 amino acids. Trimming removed 1 base from V and 3 bases from J, with 10 bases in between. The CDR3 DNA follows: TGTGCCAGCAGTGAAGTCCCGGTACTCAATCAGCCCCAGCATTTT. As protein: CASSEVPVLNQPQHF.

The rearrangement joins TRBV20-1 to TRBJ1-5; D unresolved. CDR3 length: 14 amino acids. The ends were cut back, 3 bases at V and 0 bases at J, with 9 bases in the middle. Germline V gene data show CDR1 as DFQATT and CDR2 as SNEGSKA (reference sequence). The CDR3: CSASSRNSNQPQHF. The CDR3 nucleotides read TGCAGTGCTAGTAGCAGGAATAGCAATCAGCCCCAGCATTTT.

This clone was recorded only once. The rearrangement links TRBV5-1 to TRBJ2-7; 10 bases are shared with TRBD1. The length of the CDR3 is 13 residues. J lost 10 bases, V lost 4 bases, and 8 bases had no gene match. Germline V gene sequence: CDR1 SGHRS, CDR2 YFSETQ. CDR3 sequence reads: CASSPGQGIPQYF. For the CDR3, the DNA is TGCGCCAGCAGCCCGGGACAGGGGATTCCCCAGTACTTC. Looking up the rest from reference TRBV5-1 and TRBJ2-7 gives the full variable domain: KAGVTQTPRYLIKTRGQQVTLSCSPISGHRSVSWYQQTPGQGLQFLFEYFSETQRNKGNFPGRFSGRQFSNSRSEMNVSTLELGDSALYLCASSPGQGIPQYFGPGTRLTVT.

The V call is TRBV5-1, the J call TRBJ1-1, with D uncertain. The CDR3 extends over 11 amino acids. The germline V gene encodes CDR1 SGHRS and CDR2 YFSETQ. Trimming took off 6 bases at V and 0 bases at J, with 3 bases between the two ends. CDR3 in amino acids: CASNMNTEAFF. In nucleotides, the CDR3 is TGCGCCAGCAACATGAACACTGAAGCTTTCTTT. Full variable domain (outside the CDR3, taken from reference TRBV5-1 and TRBJ1-1): KAGVTQTPRYLIKTRGQQVTLSCSPISGHRSVSWYQQTPGQGLQFLFEYFSETQRNKGNFPGRFSGRQFSNSRSEMNVSTLELGDSALYLCASNMNTEAFFGQGTRLTVV.

The chain employs TRBV11-2 and TRBJ1-1; D is unresolved. Trimming took 1 base from V and 7 from J, leaving 22 bases between them. Germline loops: CDR1 SGHAT, CDR2 FQNNGV. The CDR3 totals 17 residues. CDR3 coding DNA: TGTGCCAGCAGCTTAGTTTCCAGGACCTGGACCAGAGTTGAAGCTTTCTTT. As protein: CASSLVSRTWTRVEAFF.

The CDR3 sequence is CASSPRRVAYEQYF. CDR3 coding DNA: TGTGCCAGCTCACCACGGAGGGTGGCCTACGAGCAGTACTTC. The chain couples TRBV18 to TRBJ2-7; D might be TRBD2 (6 bases). The CDR3 is 14 residues long. V gave up 1 base and J gave up 2 bases, with 9 bases separating them. Germline lookup yields CDR1 KGHSH and CDR2 LQKENI.

The gene calls are TRBV20-1 and TRBJ1-1, with 9 bases aligning to TRBD1. Germline-derived CDR1 and CDR2 are DFQATT and SNEGSKA (reference sequence). The length of the CDR3 is 16 residues. The J segment lost 3 bases and the V segment lost 3 bases, leaving 11 bases of the junction unmatched. The CDR3 protein is CSASSGQGFWDTEAFF. The CDR3 DNA is TGCAGTGCTAGTAGCGGACAGGGGTTTTGGGACACTGAAGCTTTCTTT.

V usage is TRBV18 and J usage is TRBJ1-5; maybe TRBD1 (6 bases). The V end lost 5 bases, the J end lost 5 bases, and 13 bases lay between the germline ends. Germline values: CDR1 KGHSH, CDR2 LQKENI. CDR3 length: 14 residues. CDR3 protein: CASSVTGRDQPQHF. CDR3 bases: TGTGCCAGCTCAGTAACAGGGCGAGATCAGCCCCAGCATTTT.